Listed below are T cell receptor beta chains from one sample, sequenced in a study of OX40 agonist ivuxolimab in advanced cancers. TCRdb keeps only in-frame clones here, not all; method: immunoSEQ multiplex PCR. The data hold some 85,000 clones, with roughly nine tenths observed a single time. The starting material was CD4+ or CD8+ T cells sorted from blood, obtained in a trial of the OX40 agonist ivuxolimab. The receptor source for this set is an adult with an advanced solid tumor such as melanoma, head and neck, liver or kidney cancer. Both conserved end residues are part of each CDR3. The D gene is left open where the match is weak. The size field is filled for only some rows; it gives once, few, many or a size class.

V	J	D	length	size	DNA	CDR3
TRBV10-3	TRBJ1-4	.	14	.	TGTGCCATCAGTGACCAAGGCTCGGGGGAAAAACTGTTTTTT	CAISDQGSGEKLFF
TRBV16	TRBJ2-2	TRBD2	16	.	TGTGCCAGCAGCCAATTTGGTAGCGGGGACCTCGGGGAGCTGTTTTTT	CASSQFGSGDLGELFF
TRBV10-3	TRBJ2-5	.	12	.	TGTGCCATCAGTGAGTCGCGGGAGACCCAGTACTTC	CAISESRETQYF
TRBV9	TRBJ2-7	.	14	.	TGTGCCAGCAGCCCCCGCCTCGTTTCCTACGAGCAGTACTTC	CASSPRLVSYEQYF
TRBV6-5	TRBJ2-5	.	15	.	TGTGCCAGCAGTTATCCGCCTAGTCTTCTCGAGACCCAGTACTTC	CASSYPPSLLETQYF
TRBV28	TRBJ2-7	TRBD1	16	.	TGTGCCAGCAGCCCCCCCCTGGGACAGGGGGCCTACGAGCAGTACTTC	CASSPPLGQGAYEQYF
TRBV29-1	TRBJ1-1	.	14	once	TGCAGCGGGACCCTTTTCCCAGCCAACACTGAAGCTTTCTTT	CSGTLFPANTEAFF
TRBV28	TRBJ1-5	.	12	.	TGTGCCAGCAGAGGGGGACACCAGCCCCAGCATTTT	CASRGGHQPQHF
TRBV9	TRBJ1-1	.	14	.	TGTGCCAGCAGCGTAGACACTACCGGTACTGAAGCTTTCTTT	CASSVDTTGTEAFF
TRBV27	TRBJ2-5	TRBD2	14	.	TGTGCCAGCAGGACTAGCGGGGGTCAAGAGACCCAGTACTTC	CASRTSGGQETQYF
TRBV27	TRBJ1-1	.	14	.	TGTGCCAGCAGTTTTGGAAGGGCGAACACTGAAGCTTTCTTT	CASSFGRANTEAFF
TRBV6-1	TRBJ2-5	TRBD2	17	.	TGTGCCAGCAGTGAATCGATGGGGCTAGCGGGACAAGAGACCCAGTACTTC	CASSESMGLAGQETQYF
TRBV5-1	TRBJ2-5	.	16	.	TGCGCCAGCAGCTTGGAATTGGGTGTGGGGCAAGAGACCCAGTACTTC	CASSLELGVGQETQYF
TRBV7-9	TRBJ2-1	TRBD2	19	.	TGTGCCAGCAACTCGTTCTTAGGGACTAGCGGGAGACTCCGGGGTGAGCAGTTCTTC	CASNSFLGTSGRLRGEQFF
TRBV9	TRBJ2-3	.	15	once	TGTGCCAGCAGCGTAGGAGAGGGGTGGGGAGATACGCAGTATTTT	CASSVGEGWGDTQYF
TRBV28	TRBJ2-7	TRBD1	14	.	TGTGCCAGCAGTCTCCGGACAGGGACATACGAGCAGTACTTC	CASSLRTGTYEQYF
TRBV12-5	TRBJ2-1	TRBD1	12	.	TGTGCTAGTGGTTTGTCAGGGGGTGAGCAGTTCTTC	CASGLSGGEQFF
TRBV7-9	TRBJ2-7	TRBD1	15	.	TGTGCCAGCAGCGAAGGGACAGGGGCGTTTTACGAGCAGTACTTC	CASSEGTGAFYEQYF
TRBV2	TRBJ2-6	.	14	once	TGTGCCAGCAGTGGTGAAGGTAGGGCCAACGTCCTGACTTTC	CASSGEGRANVLTF
TRBV29-1	TRBJ2-3	TRBD1	13	.	TGCAGCGCCGAGACAGGGACAACAGATACGCAGTATTTT	CSAETGTTDTQYF
TRBV12-5	TRBJ2-2	TRBD2	17	.	TGTGCTAGTGGTCTAATTTTAGCGGGAGGCCACACCGGGGAGCTGTTTTTT	CASGLILAGGHTGELFF
TRBV27	TRBJ2-4	TRBD2	14	.	TGTGCCAGCAGTCCGGGGACTAGGGCGGGCATTCAGTACTTC	CASSPGTRAGIQYF
TRBV10-2	TRBJ2-1	.	11	.	TGCGCCAGCAGAACCTACAATGAGCAGTTCTTC	CASRTYNEQFF
TRBV6-5	TRBJ2-7	TRBD2	13	.	TGTGCCAGCAGTTATAGCGGGAGGGCCTTTAAGTACTTC	CASSYSGRAFKYF
TRBV6-1	TRBJ2-7	TRBD1	15	.	TGTGCCAGCAGTGGCGGGACAGGGGTTTCGGCCGAGCAGTACTTC	CASSGGTGVSAEQYF
TRBV4-2	TRBJ2-1	.	17	.	TGTGCCAGCAGCCAAGGGCGCGGGCGGAGCTCCTACAATGAGCAGTTCTTC	CASSQGRGRSSYNEQFF
TRBV25-1	TRBJ1-1	TRBD1	13	.	TGTGCCAGCCTAGGACAGGGGAACACTGAAGCTTTCTTT	CASLGQGNTEAFF
TRBV11-2	TRBJ2-5	.	14	.	TGTGCCAGCAGCTTAGATCTCACTGGGGAGACCCAGTACTTC	CASSLDLTGETQYF
TRBV2	TRBJ2-2	.	15	.	TGTGCCAGCAGTGATTGGGGAGGGGGCACCGGGGAGCTGTTTTTT	CASSDWGGGTGELFF
TRBV14	TRBJ2-5	.	13	.	TGTGCCAGCAGCCAAGGGGAATGGGAGACCCAGTACTTC	CASSQGEWETQYF
TRBV25-1	TRBJ1-6	TRBD1	14	.	TGTGCCAGCAGCAGAGGACAGGGACCTTCACCCCTCCACTTT	CASSRGQGPSPLHF
TRBV30	TRBJ1-1	TRBD1	14	.	TGTGCCTGGAGTCTCCGGGACAGGGGGACTGAAGCTTTCTTT	CAWSLRDRGTEAFF
TRBV4-1	TRBJ2-7	.	14	.	TGCGCCAGCAGCCAAGCTCAGTTCCGCTACGAGCAGTACTTC	CASSQAQFRYEQYF
TRBV28	TRBJ1-2	.	11	.	TGTGCCAGCTCGGGTAGCTATGGCTACACCTTC	CASSGSYGYTF
TRBV6-5	TRBJ1-4	TRBD1	14	.	TGTGCCAGCAAAGGACAGGGGGCTAATGAAAAACTGTTTTTT	CASKGQGANEKLFF
TRBV10-3	TRBJ2-5	.	12	few	TGTGCCATCAGTGACCAGGGGGAGACCCAGTACTTC	CAISDQGETQYF
TRBV4-2	TRBJ1-1	TRBD1	15	.	TGTGCCAGCAGCCAAGAAGTAGGGGGCGGCACTGAAGCTTTCTTT	CASSQEVGGGTEAFF
TRBV7-9	TRBJ2-7	TRBD1	15	.	TGTGCCAGCAGCTCACTGGGCACAGGGGTGGACGAGCAGTACTTC	CASSSLGTGVDEQYF
TRBV18	TRBJ1-2	TRBD1	16	.	TGTGCCAGCTCACCAGGGACAGGGGGCGCTGACTATGGCTACACCTTC	CASSPGTGGADYGYTF
TRBV11-3	TRBJ1-1	.	13	few	TGTGCCAGTTCCAACTGGGCGAACACTGAAGCTTTCTTT	CASSNWANTEAFF
TRBV14	TRBJ1-2	.	13	.	TGTGCCAGCAGCGCGGGCCGACCGGTTGGCTACACCTTC	CASSAGRPVGYTF
TRBV5-1	TRBJ2-3	.	16	.	TGCGCCAGCAGCTTGACTGTACTAGTCGGTGAAGATACGCAGTATTTT	CASSLTVLVGEDTQYF
TRBV18	TRBJ2-7	.	12	.	TGTGCCAGCTCACCACGGGCGTACGAGCAGTACTTC	CASSPRAYEQYF
TRBV18	TRBJ2-7	.	14	.	TGTGCCAGCTCATCCCTTGGGCCGAAATACGAGCAGTACTTC	CASSSLGPKYEQYF
TRBV9	TRBJ1-5	.	13	.	TGTGCCAGCAGCCCAGGCGGGAATCAGCCCCAGCATTTT	CASSPGGNQPQHF
TRBV6-6	TRBJ2-2	.	11	.	TGTGCCAGCAGGGACACCGGGGAGCTGTTTTTT	CASRDTGELFF
TRBV7-2	TRBJ2-7	.	15	once	TGTGCCAGCAGCTTAGCGGGAGTAGATCTTCACGAGCAGTACTTC	CASSLAGVDLHEQYF
TRBV28	TRBJ1-4	TRBD1	14	.	TGTGCCAGCAGGGACAGGGCAACTAATGAAAAACTGTTTTTT	CASRDRATNEKLFF
TRBV7-3	TRBJ2-5	TRBD1	15	.	TGTGCCAGCAGCCGGGGACAGGGGACGGGAGAGACCCAGTACTTC	CASSRGQGTGETQYF